Each of the 16 T cell receptor beta chains below was sequenced from the same sample in a study of shared clonotypes between healthy human individuals. TCRdb's table, derived via immunoSEQ multiplex PCR, lists solely in-frame clones and lacks some. The sample holds 2 million to 2.5 million clones, over 90% seen once. The sample taken for sequencing was naive CD4+ T cells from PBMCs. Subset: CD45RA+ positively selected. The source of these receptors is a man between 18 and 29 years old in good health. Some clones in this sample may be carry-over from other donors' samples.

The DNA for the CDR3 is TGTGCCAGCAGTTTTACCTCCCGGCGACTACTGTTCTTC. This sequence encodes CASSFTSRRLLFF. This chain links TRBV28 with TRBJ2-1; tentatively, D is TRBD2 (5 bases). Per the germline V gene, CDR1 is MDHEN and CDR2 is SYDVKM. The CDR3 is 13 amino acids. The ends were cut back, 3 bases at V and 15 bases at J, with 18 bases in the middle. The full variable domain, rest sourced from reference TRBV28 and TRBJ2-1, is DVKVTQSSRYLVKRTGEKVFLECVQDMDHENMFWYRQDPGLGLRLIYFSYDVKMKEKGDIPEGYSVSREKKERFSLILESASTNQTSMYLCASSFTSRRLLFFGPGTRLTVL.

The J gene is TRBJ2-5, the V gene TRBV11-3; the D gene could be TRBD1 or TRBD2 (5 bases each). The CDR3 is 13 residues long. V was shortened by 5 bases and J by 5 bases, with 12 bases between the two germline ends. Germline V gene data show CDR1 as SGHNT and CDR2 as YENEEA. The CDR3 DNA follows: TGTGCCAGCAGCCCGCCCGAGGGGGAGACCCAGTACTTC. This translates into CASSPPEGETQYF.

V is TRBV5-5 and J is TRBJ2-7, with 9 bases matching TRBD2. J was trimmed by 6 bases and V by 2 bases; bases with no gene match: 6. CDR1 and CDR2 (germline): SGHKS, YYEKEE (reference sequence). This CDR3 is built from 14 residues. CDR3 in amino acids: CASSFSGSDSEQYF. The CDR3 DNA sequence: TGTGCCAGCAGCTTTAGCGGGAGTGATTCCGAGCAGTACTTC.

The V call is TRBV4-1, the J call TRBJ1-3; D gene uncertain. V was cut by 3 bases and J by 0 bases, with 9 bases left in between. The CDR3 runs 15 residues. The germline CDR1 and CDR2 sequences are MGHRA and YSYEKL. CDR3 amino acids: CASSHLHVSGNTIYF. CDR3 DNA: TGCGCCAGCAGCCACCTCCATGTCTCTGGAAACACCATATATTTT.

This clone was detected a few times. Different DNA sequences within this sample yield the same CDR3. The V gene is TRBV15, the J gene TRBJ2-7; D gene unclear. V lost 0 bases and J lost 1, with 4 bases in between. The CDR3 extends over 13 amino acids. From germline, CDR1 is LNHNV and CDR2 YYDKDF (reference sequence). This CDR3 reads CATSRERSYEQYF. In DNA form, the CDR3 reads TGTGCCACCAGCAGAGAGCGATCCTACGAGCAGTACTTC.

This chain joins TRBV7-3 and TRBJ2-1, with 8 bases aligning to TRBD1. This CDR3 region has 14 residues. With V trimmed by 4 bases and J by 7 bases, 6 bases remained unmatched. Germline V gene lookup returns CDR1 SGHTA and CDR2 FQGTGA. The CDR3: CASSSGQGWNEQFF. The CDR3, as DNA: TGTGCCAGCAGCTCCGGACAGGGTTGGAATGAGCAGTTCTTC.

V gene TRBV6-6 combines with J gene TRBJ1-3; D gene unclear. The CDR3 is 14 amino acids. Trimming stripped 2 bases from V and 0 bases from J, with 5 bases between. The V gene's germline CDR1 is MNHNY and CDR2 SVGAGI (reference sequence). For the CDR3, the DNA is TGTGCCAGCAGTTACGAAAGCTCTGGAAACACCATATATTTT. It encodes CASSYESSGNTIYF.

The genes are TRBV6-1 and TRBJ1-2; TRBD1 aligns across 8 bases. The CDR3 has 13 amino acids. V trimming: 6 bases; J trimming: 4 bases; junction bases outside the gene matches: 4. The germline gives CDR1 MNHNS, CDR2 SASEGT. CDR3 region: CASSGQGTYGYTF. CDR3 bases: TGTGCCAGCAGCGGACAGGGAACCTATGGCTACACCTTC.

The CDR3 spells CASSPRGQGVNTEAFF. CDR3 nucleotides: TGTGCCAGCAGCCCACGAGGACAGGGCGTGAACACTGAAGCTTTCTTT. The V call is TRBV14, the J call TRBJ1-1; TRBD1 agrees at 8 bases. Germline V gives CDR1 SGHDN, CDR2 FVKESK. This CDR3 has 16 amino acids. J gave up 0 bases and V 4 bases, and 7 bases lay outside the gene matches.

This clone was found a few times. V and J are TRBV29-1 and TRBJ1-1; no reliable D call. This CDR3 is built from 13 residues. Germline V CDR1 and CDR2: SQVTM, ANQGSEA. V lost 4 bases, J lost 11 bases, and 20 bases lay in between. For the CDR3, the DNA is TGCAGCGTTGGGCTCTATCCCTCGGGAGAGGCTTTCTTT. Its protein product is CSVGLYPSGEAFF.

This rearrangement joins TRBV6-5 to TRBJ2-3; D is undetermined. V dropped 7 bases and J dropped 2 bases, with 7 bases sitting between them. The CDR3 extends over 12 amino acids. Germline V gene data show CDR1 as MNHEY and CDR2 as SVGAGI. The CDR3 coding sequence is TGTGCCAGCACCGACCACACAGATACGCAGTATTTT. As protein: CASTDHTDTQYF.

The rearrangement joins TRBV30 to TRBJ1-5; TRBD1 might be the D (5 bases). Trimming left V 0 bases short and J 9 bases short, with 12 bases between. The CDR3 runs 13 residues. Germline assignment: CDR1 GTSNPN and CDR2 SVGIG (reference sequence). CDR3 sequence reads: CAWSVQGAPPQHF. The DNA of the CDR3 is TGTGCCTGGAGTGTCCAGGGCGCGCCGCCCCAGCATTTT.

This clone has more than one count but fewer than ten. The chain has TRBV19 and TRBJ1-1; 8 nucleotides line up with TRBD1. V was pared by 5 bases and J by 7 bases, with 6 bases of the junction left unmatched. The CDR3 sequence is 13 residues long. Germline CDR1 LNHDA, CDR2 SQIVND (reference sequence). CDR3 amino acids: CASSGGQAGEAFF. The DNA for the CDR3 is TGTGCCAGTAGTGGGGGACAGGCAGGTGAAGCTTTCTTT.

The chain is built from TRBV11-2 and TRBJ2-5; weak D call: TRBD1 (5 bases). V was clipped by 3 bases and J by 13 bases, with 12 bases between them. This CDR3 has 11 amino acids. Per the germline V gene, CDR1 is SGHAT and CDR2 is FQNNGV. CDR3 in DNA: TGTGCCAGCAGCTTGACAGTTCGTCCGTACTTC. Translating it yields CASSLTVRPYF. Combining the CDR3 with reference TRBV11-2 and TRBJ2-5 gives the whole variable domain EAGVAQSPRYKIIEKRQSVAFWCNPISGHATLYWYQQILGQGPKLLIQFQNNGVVDDSQLPKDRFSAERLKGVDSTLKIQPAKLEDSAVYLCASSLTVRPYFGPGTRLLVL.

V gene TRBV11-1 combines with J gene TRBJ2-2; unclear D gene. Germline CDR1 and CDR2: SGHAT and FQDESV (reference sequence). CDR3 size: 16 residues. V was pared by 4 bases and J by 2 bases, with 14 bases between. CDR3: CASSSGVRANTGELFF. In DNA form, the CDR3 reads TGTGCCAGCAGCTCTGGGGTTAGGGCAAACACCGGGGAGCTGTTTTTT.

V gene TRBV5-1 combines with J gene TRBJ1-4; D perhaps matches TRBD1 (5 bases). Trimming stripped 3 bases from V and 2 bases from J, with 17 bases between. CDR1 and CDR2 (germline): SGHRS, YFSETQ. The CDR3 covers 17 residues. The CDR3 sequence: CASSSGRGGATNEKLFF. The CDR3 DNA is TGCGCCAGCAGCTCTGGTCGTGGGGGAGCCACTAATGAAAAACTGTTTTTT. Full variable domain (missing parts from reference TRBV5-1 and TRBJ1-4): KAGVTQTPRYLIKTRGQQVTLSCSPISGHRSVSWYQQTPGQGLQFLFEYFSETQRNKGNFPGRFSGRQFSNSRSEMNVSTLELGDSALYLCASSSGRGGATNEKLFFGSGTQLSVL.